The 4 T cell receptor beta chains presented below share a single source sample, sequenced in a study of blood T cells in healthy people across ages. Alongside a J-beta primer mix, a sample-barcoded 5' primer served in a second PCR lasting roughly 6 to 12 cycles. TCRdb re-called the 5' RACE reads through MiXCR, storing one row per CDR3 protein. Here the sample spans about 1,800,000 distinct CDR3 sequences, roughly 28% being singletons. What was sequenced was blood. The receptors were gathered from a woman in her 30s in good health.

This clonotype was counted at least ten times. The rearrangement uses TRBV5-1 and TRBJ2-1, with a weak D call TRBD1 (6 bases). Germline V CDR1 and CDR2: SGHRS, YFSETQ. The CDR3 runs 15 residues. V was clipped by 4 bases and J by 7 bases, with 18 bases between them. CDR3 coding DNA: TGCGCCAGCAGCACAGGGAATACATGGGGAAATGAGCAGTTCTTC. This translates into CASSTGNTWGNEQFF. The full variable domain, in which reference TRBV5-1 and TRBJ2-1 provide the parts outside the CDR3, is KAGVTQTPRYLIKTRGQQVTLSCSPISGHRSVSWYQQTPGQGLQFLFEYFSETQRNKGNFPGRFSGRQFSNSRSEMNVSTLELGDSALYLCASSTGNTWGNEQFFGPGTRLTVL.

This clonotype showed up just a few times. An end of the junction differs from the germline gene, which may be a read error. The chain uses TRBV3-1 and TRBJ2-1; a weak D match, TRBD1 (5 bases). Germline-derived CDR1 and CDR2 are LGHDT and YNNKEL (reference sequence). The CDR3 spans 15 residues. CDR3 sequence reads: CAGRSGHSITNEQFF. As DNA, the CDR3 is TGTGCCGGCAGAAGTGGACATTCGATTACCAATGAGCAGTTCTTC.

This clonotype was picked up a small number of times. This sequence joins TRBV4-1 and TRBJ1-4; no clear D. Trimming took off 8 bases at V and 10 bases at J, with 14 bases between the two ends. CDR1 and CDR2 (germline): MGHRA, YSYEKL. CDR3 size: 12 residues. This CDR3 is CASAQNGGKLFF. CDR3 DNA sequence: TGCGCCAGCGCCCAAAACGGAGGAAAACTGTTTTTT.

The rearrangement links TRBV7-2 to TRBJ2-7; D gene ambiguous. The CDR3 has 13 amino acids. Trimming took off 2 bases at V and 9 bases at J, with 14 bases between the two ends. CDR1 and CDR2 from the germline V gene are SGHTA and FQGNSA. As DNA, the CDR3 is TGTGCCAGCAGCTTAATAGGCTCAGACGGGCAGTACTTC. Its translation: CASSLIGSDGQYF.